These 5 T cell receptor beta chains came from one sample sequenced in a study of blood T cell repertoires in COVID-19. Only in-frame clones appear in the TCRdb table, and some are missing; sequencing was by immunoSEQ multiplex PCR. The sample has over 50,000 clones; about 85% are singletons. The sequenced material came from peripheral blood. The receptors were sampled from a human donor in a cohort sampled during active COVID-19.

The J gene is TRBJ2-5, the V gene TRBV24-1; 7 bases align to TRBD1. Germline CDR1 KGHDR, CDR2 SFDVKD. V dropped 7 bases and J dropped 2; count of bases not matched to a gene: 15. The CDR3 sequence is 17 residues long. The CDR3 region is CATSDTRTGRNQETQYF. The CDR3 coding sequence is TGTGCCACCAGCGATACCAGGACAGGACGCAATCAAGAGACCCAGTACTTC.

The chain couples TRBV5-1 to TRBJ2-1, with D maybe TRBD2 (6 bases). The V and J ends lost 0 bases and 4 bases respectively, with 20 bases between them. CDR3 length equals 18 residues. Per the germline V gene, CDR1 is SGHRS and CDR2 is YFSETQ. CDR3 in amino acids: CASSLGQGGTSIYNEQFF. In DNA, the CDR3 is TGCGCCAGCAGCTTGGGCCAGGGCGGGACCAGTATTTACAATGAGCAGTTCTTC.

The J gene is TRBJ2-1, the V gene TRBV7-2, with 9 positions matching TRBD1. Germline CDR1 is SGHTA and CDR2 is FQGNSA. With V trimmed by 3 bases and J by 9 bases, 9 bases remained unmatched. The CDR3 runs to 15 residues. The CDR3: CASSFPDRGVFEQFF. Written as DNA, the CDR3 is TGTGCCAGCAGCTTCCCGGACAGGGGTGTTTTTGAGCAGTTCTTC.

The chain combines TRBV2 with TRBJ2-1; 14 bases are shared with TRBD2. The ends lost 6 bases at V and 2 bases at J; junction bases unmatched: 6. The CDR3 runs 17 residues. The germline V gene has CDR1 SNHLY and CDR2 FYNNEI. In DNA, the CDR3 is TGTGCCAGCAGGCCGGGACTAGCGGGAGTCACCTACAATGAGCAGTTCTTC. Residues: CASRPGLAGVTYNEQFF.

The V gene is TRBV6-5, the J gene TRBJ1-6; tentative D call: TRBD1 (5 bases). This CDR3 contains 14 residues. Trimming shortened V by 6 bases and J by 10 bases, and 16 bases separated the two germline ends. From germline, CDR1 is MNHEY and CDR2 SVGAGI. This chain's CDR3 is CASRRGRQESPLHF. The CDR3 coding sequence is TGTGCCAGCAGACGGGGGAGGCAGGAGTCACCCCTCCACTTT.